This T cell receptor beta chain was retrieved from a study of cytomegalovirus exposure and HLA in healthy donors. PCR involved 60 Vbeta and 13 Jbeta primers. Only in-frame clones appear in the TCRdb table, and some are missing; sequencing was by immunoSEQ multiplex PCR. Altogether roughly 100,000 clones are present, less than 80% being singletons, with the ten largest covering 1.3%. Deletions cut 0 bases from V and 5 bases from J, with 4 bases between. The CDR3 sequence is 12 residues long. Germline assignment: CDR1 SNHLY and CDR2 FYNNEI. The clonotype was recovered from a man younger than 45 in good health and CMV-seronegative. V usage is TRBV2 and J usage is TRBJ2-5; D is uncertain. The sample was PBMCs. The CDR3 coding sequence is TGTGCCAGCAGTGAAGCTGGCGAGACCCAGTACTTC. Its translation: CASSEAGETQYF.